This T cell receptor beta chain is drawn from a study of T cell clones after liver transplantation. Across the study: TCRbeta sequencing after a pre-transplant mixed lymphocyte reaction identified graft-donor-reactive clones, later tracked in post-transplant blood. Third-party-reactive TCRbeta sequences from pre-transplant mixed lymphocyte reactions served as antigen-independent comparators.

CDR1 is SGHRS and CDR2 is YFSETQ in the germline V gene. This CDR3 has 14 amino acids. Trimming took 0 bases from V and 0 from J, leaving 6 bases between them. Produced via immunoSEQ multiplex PCR; TCRdb's table is partial and in-frame only. The data contain around 110,000 clones, 90% of them singletons. The chain carries TRBV5-1 and TRBJ2-5; D is unclear. This clonotype originated in a human patient who received a liver transplant. Some T cells may have come from the graft donor. This specimen was CD4+ T cells from blood, taken 12 months after liver transplant. This chain's CDR3 is CASSLVSYQETQYF. CDR3 DNA: TGCGCCAGCAGCTTGGTTTCCTACCAAGAGACCCAGTACTTC. Full variable domain (missing parts from reference TRBV5-1 and TRBJ2-5): KAGVTQTPRYLIKTRGQQVTLSCSPISGHRSVSWYQQTPGQGLQFLFEYFSETQRNKGNFPGRFSGRQFSNSRSEMNVSTLELGDSALYLCASSLVSYQETQYFGPGTRLLVL.